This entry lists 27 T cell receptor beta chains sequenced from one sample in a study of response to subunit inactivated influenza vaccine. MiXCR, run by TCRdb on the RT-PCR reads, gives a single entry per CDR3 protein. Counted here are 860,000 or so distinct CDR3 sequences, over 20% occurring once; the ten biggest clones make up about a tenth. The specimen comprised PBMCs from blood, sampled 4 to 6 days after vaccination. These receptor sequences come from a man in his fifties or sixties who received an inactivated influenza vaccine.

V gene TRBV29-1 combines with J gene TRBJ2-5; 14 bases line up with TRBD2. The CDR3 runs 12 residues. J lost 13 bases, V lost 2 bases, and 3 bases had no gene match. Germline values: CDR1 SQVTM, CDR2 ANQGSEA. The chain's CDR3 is CSVEQGTSGRYF. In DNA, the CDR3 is TGCAGCGTTGAACAAGGGACTAGCGGGAGGTACTTC.

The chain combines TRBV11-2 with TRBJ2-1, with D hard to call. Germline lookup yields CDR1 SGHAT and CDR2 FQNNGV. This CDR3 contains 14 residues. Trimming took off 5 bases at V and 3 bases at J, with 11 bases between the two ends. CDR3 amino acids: CASSPGPIYNEQFF. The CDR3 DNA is TGTGCCAGCAGCCCTGGGCCGATCTACAATGAGCAGTTCTTC.

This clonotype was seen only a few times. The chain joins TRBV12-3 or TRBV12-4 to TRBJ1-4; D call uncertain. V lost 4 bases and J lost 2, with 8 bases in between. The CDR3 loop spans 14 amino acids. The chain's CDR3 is CASSWSVTNEKLFF. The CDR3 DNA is TGTGCCAGCAGTTGGAGTGTGACTAATGAAAAACTGTTTTTT.

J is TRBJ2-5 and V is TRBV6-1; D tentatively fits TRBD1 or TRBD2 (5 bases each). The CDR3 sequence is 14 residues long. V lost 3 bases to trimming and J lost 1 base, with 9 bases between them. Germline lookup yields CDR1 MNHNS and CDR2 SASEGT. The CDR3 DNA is TGTGCCAGCAGTGATTTAGGGACCCAAGAGACCCAGTACTTC. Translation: CASSDLGTQETQYF.

The CDR3 region has the DNA TGTGCCAGCAGGACCGGGGGCGCTTCAGATACGCAGTATTTT. Translated, it gives CASRTGGASDTQYF. This sequence joins TRBV28 and TRBJ2-3; D may match TRBD1 or TRBD2 (6 bases each). Germline V gives CDR1 MDHEN, CDR2 SYDVKM. V lost 6 bases and J 4 bases, leaving 14 bases between the germline ends. This CDR3 spans 14 amino acids.

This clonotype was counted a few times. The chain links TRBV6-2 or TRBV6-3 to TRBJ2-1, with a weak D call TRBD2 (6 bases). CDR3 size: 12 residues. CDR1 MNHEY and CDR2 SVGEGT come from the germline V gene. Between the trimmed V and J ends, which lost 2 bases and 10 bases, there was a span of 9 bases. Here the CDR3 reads CASSYDAGEQFF. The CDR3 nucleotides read TGTGCCAGCAGTTACGATGCGGGGGAGCAGTTCTTC.

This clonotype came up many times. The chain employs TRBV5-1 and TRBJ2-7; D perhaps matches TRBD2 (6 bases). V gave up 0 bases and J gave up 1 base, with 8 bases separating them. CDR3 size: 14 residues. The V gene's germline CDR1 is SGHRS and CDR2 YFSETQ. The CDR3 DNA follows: TGCGCCAGCAGCTTGGCGGAGGGATCCTACGAGCAGTACTTC. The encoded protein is CASSLAEGSYEQYF.

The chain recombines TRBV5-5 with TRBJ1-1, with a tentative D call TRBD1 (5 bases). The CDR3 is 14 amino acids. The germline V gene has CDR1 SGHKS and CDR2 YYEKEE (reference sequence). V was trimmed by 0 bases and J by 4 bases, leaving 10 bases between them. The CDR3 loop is CASSLGGVVTEAFF. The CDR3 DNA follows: TGTGCCAGCAGCTTGGGAGGGGTTGTCACTGAAGCTTTCTTT.

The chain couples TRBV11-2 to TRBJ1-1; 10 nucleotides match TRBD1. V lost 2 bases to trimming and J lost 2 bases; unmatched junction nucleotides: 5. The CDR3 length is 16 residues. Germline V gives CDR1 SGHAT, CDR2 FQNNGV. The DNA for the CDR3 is TGTGCCAGCAGCTTATTTCAGACAGGGGGCAACACTGAAGCTTTCTTT. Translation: CASSLFQTGGNTEAFF. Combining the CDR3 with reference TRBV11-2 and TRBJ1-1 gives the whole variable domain EAGVAQSPRYKIIEKRQSVAFWCNPISGHATLYWYQQILGQGPKLLIQFQNNGVVDDSQLPKDRFSAERLKGVDSTLKIQPAKLEDSAVYLCASSLFQTGGNTEAFFGQGTRLTVV.

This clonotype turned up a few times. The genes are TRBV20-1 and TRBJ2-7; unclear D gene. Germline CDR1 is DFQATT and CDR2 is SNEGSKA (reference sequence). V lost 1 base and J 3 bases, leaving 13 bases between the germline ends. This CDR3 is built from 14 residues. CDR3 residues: CSARVRGRIYEQYF. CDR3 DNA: TGCAGTGCTAGAGTTCGCGGCAGAATCTACGAGCAGTACTTC.

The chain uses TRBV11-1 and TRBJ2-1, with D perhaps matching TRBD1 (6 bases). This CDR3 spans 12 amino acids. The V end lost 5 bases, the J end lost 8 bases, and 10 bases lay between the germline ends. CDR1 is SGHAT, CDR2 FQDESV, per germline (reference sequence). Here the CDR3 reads CASSPNRDEQFF. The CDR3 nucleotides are TGTGCCAGCAGCCCTAACAGGGATGAGCAGTTCTTC.

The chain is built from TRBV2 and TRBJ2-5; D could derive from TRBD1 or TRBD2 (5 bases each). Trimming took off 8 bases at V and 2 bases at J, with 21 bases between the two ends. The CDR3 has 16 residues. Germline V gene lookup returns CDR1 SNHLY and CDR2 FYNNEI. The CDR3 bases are TGTGCCAGCGCCCCCGGGGCTAGCATAAGGCAAGAGACCCAGTACTTC. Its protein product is CASAPGASIRQETQYF.

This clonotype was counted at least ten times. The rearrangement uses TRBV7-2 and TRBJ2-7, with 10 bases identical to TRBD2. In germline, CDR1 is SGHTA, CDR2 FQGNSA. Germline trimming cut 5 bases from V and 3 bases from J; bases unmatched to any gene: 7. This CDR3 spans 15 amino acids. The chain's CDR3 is CASSKGLAELYEQYF. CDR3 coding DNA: TGTGCCAGCAGCAAAGGACTAGCGGAACTCTACGAGCAGTACTTC.

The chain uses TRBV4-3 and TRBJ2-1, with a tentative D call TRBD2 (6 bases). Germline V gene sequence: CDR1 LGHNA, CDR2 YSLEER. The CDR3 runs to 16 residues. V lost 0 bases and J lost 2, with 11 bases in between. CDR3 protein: CASSQETGEPYNEQFF. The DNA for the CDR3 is TGCGCCAGCAGCCAAGAGACGGGAGAACCCTACAATGAGCAGTTCTTC.

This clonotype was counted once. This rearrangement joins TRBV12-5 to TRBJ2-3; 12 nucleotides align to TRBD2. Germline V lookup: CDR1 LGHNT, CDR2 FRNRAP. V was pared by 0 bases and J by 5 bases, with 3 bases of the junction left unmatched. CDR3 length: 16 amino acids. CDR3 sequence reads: CASGLVPGLAGDTQYF. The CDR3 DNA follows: TGTGCTAGTGGTTTGGTCCCGGGACTAGCGGGAGATACGCAGTATTTT.

The CDR3 loop reads CASSEPRGRIRFF. The CDR3 DNA is TGTGCCAGCAGTGAACCCCGTGGTAGAATCCGGTTCTTC. The chain recombines TRBV12-3 or TRBV12-4 with TRBJ2-1, with no clear D. CDR3 length equals 13 residues. The V end was cut by 5 bases, the J end by 15 bases, with 20 bases between.

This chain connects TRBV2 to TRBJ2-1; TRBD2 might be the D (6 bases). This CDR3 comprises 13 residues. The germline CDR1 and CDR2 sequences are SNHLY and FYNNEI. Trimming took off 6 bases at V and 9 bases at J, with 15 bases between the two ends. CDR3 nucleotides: TGTGCCAGCAGCGCAACGGAGGGAGGTGAGCAGTTCTTC. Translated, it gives CASSATEGGEQFF.

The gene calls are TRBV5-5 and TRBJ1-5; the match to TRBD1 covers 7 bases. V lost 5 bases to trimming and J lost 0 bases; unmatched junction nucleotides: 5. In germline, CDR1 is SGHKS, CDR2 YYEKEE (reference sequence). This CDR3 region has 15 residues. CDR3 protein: CASSGTAYSNQPQHF. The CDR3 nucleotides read TGTGCCAGCAGTGGGACAGCCTATAGCAATCAGCCCCAGCATTTT.

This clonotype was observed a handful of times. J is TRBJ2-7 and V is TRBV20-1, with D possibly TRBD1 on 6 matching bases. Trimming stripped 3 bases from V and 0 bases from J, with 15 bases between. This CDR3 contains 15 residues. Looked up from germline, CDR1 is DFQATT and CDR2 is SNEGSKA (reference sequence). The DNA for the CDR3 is TGCAGTGCTAGTTATCCAGGGGTGGGCTCCTACGAGCAGTACTTC. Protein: CSASYPGVGSYEQYF.

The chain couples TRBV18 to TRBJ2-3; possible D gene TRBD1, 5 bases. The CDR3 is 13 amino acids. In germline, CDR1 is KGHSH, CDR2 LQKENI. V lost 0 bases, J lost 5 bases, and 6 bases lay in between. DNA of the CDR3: TGTGCCAGCTCACCACCGACAGAAGATACGCAGTATTTT. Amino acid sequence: CASSPPTEDTQYF.

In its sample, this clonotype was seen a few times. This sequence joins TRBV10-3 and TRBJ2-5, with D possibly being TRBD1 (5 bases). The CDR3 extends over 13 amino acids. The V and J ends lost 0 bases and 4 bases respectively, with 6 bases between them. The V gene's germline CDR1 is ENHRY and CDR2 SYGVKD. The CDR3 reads CAISESGAETQYF. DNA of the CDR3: TGTGCCATCAGTGAGTCTGGGGCAGAGACCCAGTACTTC.

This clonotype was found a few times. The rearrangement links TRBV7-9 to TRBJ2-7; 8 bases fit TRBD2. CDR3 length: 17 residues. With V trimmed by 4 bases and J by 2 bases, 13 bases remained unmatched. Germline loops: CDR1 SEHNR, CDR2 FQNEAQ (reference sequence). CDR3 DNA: TGTGCCAGCAGCTCCTCTATACCGGGACTAGAGCCCTACGAGCAGTACTTC. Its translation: CASSSSIPGLEPYEQYF.

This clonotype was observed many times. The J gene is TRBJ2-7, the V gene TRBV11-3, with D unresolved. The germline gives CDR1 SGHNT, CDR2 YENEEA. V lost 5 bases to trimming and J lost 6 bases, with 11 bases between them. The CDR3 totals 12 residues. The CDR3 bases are TGTGCCAGCAGCCGGACGAACGGCGAGCAGTACTTC. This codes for CASSRTNGEQYF.

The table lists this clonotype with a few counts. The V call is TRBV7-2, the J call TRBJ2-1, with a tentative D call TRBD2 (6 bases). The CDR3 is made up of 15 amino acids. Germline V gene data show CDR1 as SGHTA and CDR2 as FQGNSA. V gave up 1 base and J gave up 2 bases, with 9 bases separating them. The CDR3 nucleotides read TGTGCCAGCAGCTTAGTCGCGGGGACCTACAATGAGCAGTTCTTC. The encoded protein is CASSLVAGTYNEQFF.

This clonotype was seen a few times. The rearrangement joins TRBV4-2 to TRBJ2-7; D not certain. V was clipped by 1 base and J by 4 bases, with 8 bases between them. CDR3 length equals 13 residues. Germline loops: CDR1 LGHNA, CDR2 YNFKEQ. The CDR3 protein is CASSQAPEYEQYF. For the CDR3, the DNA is TGTGCCAGCAGCCAAGCTCCAGAATACGAGCAGTACTTC.

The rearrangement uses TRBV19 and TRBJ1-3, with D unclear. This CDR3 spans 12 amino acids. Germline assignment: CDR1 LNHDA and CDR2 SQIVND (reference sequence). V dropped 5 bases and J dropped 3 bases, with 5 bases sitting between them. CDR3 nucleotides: TGTGCCAGTAGTGACCTTGGAAACACCATATATTTT. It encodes CASSDLGNTIYF.

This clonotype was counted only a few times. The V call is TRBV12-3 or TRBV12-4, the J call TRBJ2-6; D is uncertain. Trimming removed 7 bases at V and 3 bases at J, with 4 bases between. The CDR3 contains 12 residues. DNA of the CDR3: TGTGCCAGCAAAATTGGGGCCAACGTCCTGACTTTC. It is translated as CASKIGANVLTF.